This entry features one T cell receptor beta chain sequence. The sample originates from a study of blood T cell repertoires in COVID-19. Study as a whole: Nucleic acid was either cDNA or gDNA, and it came from T cells, B-cell-depleted T cells, or PBMCs.

Germline CDR1 reads LNHDA; CDR2 reads SQIVND (reference sequence). J was trimmed by 0 bases and V by 7 bases; bases with no gene match: 8. This CDR3 spans 16 amino acids. Source study methods: Nucleated cell number was recorded as an estimate derived from reference gene primer amplification. The protocol was immunoSEQ multiplex PCR, while the TCRdb copy is restricted to in-frame clones and leaves out a portion. V, J and clone size are taken as reported in that table, and D and trimming were inferred from the DNA itself. The repertoire holds about 180,000 clones, with over 80% as singletons. The chain joins TRBV19 to TRBJ2-2; 7 nucleotides align to TRBD1. The source of this sequence is a woman in her 70s with acute or convalescent COVID-19. Source material: peripheral blood. The CDR3 DNA is TGTGCCAGTAAAAGATGGGACAGAGCGAACACCGGGGAGCTGTTTTTT. This encodes CASKRWDRANTGELFF.